This T cell receptor (beta chain) was profiled in a study of T cell responses to AZD1222 COVID-19 vaccine (dated by TCRdb to the early 2020s). With respect to the entire study: A total of approximately 240 trial participants underwent TCR sequencing, of whom 200 to 220 had received two doses of AZD1222 and about 26 had received two doses of the MenACWY control vaccine. Trial participants were enrolled by age into subgroups of 18-55, 56-69 and 70-plus years, and 148, 28 and 57 TCR-sequenced participants, respectively, were included in these subgroups. Study-wide conclusions, independent of this receptor: Because no day 14 peak-response samples were available, repertoires were characterized only after the peak T cell response. In the small 56-69-year group, the increase in depth fell short of significance, most likely because of low power. Reportedly, almost half of the unique spike-specific TCRs recognized epitopes lying outside the regions that are mutated in the B.1.351 and B.1.1.7 variants. Participants were mostly white British and included more females than males, and it was suggested by the authors that clonal diversity may have been underestimated. Conclusions about previously exposed vaccinees were limited because only six AZD1222 recipients were SARS-CoV-2 seropositive at baseline. Spike-specific TCR breadth and depth rose significantly after two AZD1222 doses compared with day 0 and with MenACWY recipients. The whole spike protein was spanned by vaccine-associated CD4 TCRs, and dominant responses were seen in regions 160-218 and 743-854.

The CDR3 regions of human TCRbeta chains were analyzed by immunosequencing. As for the original processing: Repertoire TCRs were checked for matches against a reference library of SARS-CoV-2-specific TCRs that had been generated using the MIRA antigen-specificity platform. Breadth meant the fraction of unique TCRs that were SARS-CoV-2-associated, whereas depth meant the fraction of total T cells that were SARS-CoV-2-associated. Using the MIRA data, each spike-specific TCR was mapped to the spike region that the TCR reacts to and placed in a CD4 or CD8 class. Log10-transformed breadth and depth values were compared by one-way ANOVA with Sidak's multiple comparisons tests. TCRdb provides this immuneACCESS table in a form limited to in-frame rearrangements. Some clones are lacking; in checked studies, under half of them reflect an unresolved V gene, and why the rest are absent is not known. The V and J calls and clone size come from that table; D and trimming were worked out from the DNA. The sample includes under 200,000 clones, with roughly 91% observed a single time. The ten biggest clones cover 25% to 30% of the sample.

A remark on this clone: Its antigen remains unidentified. Base qualities are not provided; no much larger clone lies one nucleotide away.

V loses 1 base, J loses 2 bases, and the germline ends lie 11 bases apart. Taken from the germline V gene, the CDR1 and CDR2 loops are SGHTS and YDEGEE. The CDR3, from cysteine to phenylalanine, totals 15 residues. Just CDR3 DNA is preserved here, 45 bases in frame from base 1. This specimen's time point label, interpreted: about 28 days (+/-7) after the second vaccine dose. AZD1222 recipients given second doses at about 4 weeks or at about 12 weeks were pooled, since spike-specific TCR depth and breadth were not found to differ between the two schedules. Vaccinee samples were obtained from the UK trials COV001 and COV002, which included a single-blind randomized controlled phase 2/3 trial of AZD1222 (ChAdOx1 nCoV-19) in healthy adults. For TCRbeta chain sequencing, PBMC samples were collected from trial participants at day 0 and at day 28 after the second dose.

The receptor chain draws on TRBV5-8 and TRBJ2-3; the D gene identity is not certain. Sequences were derived from peripheral blood, sampled 28 days after the second AZD1222 dose. This TCR derives from an adult who received the AZD1222 COVID-19 vaccine. The CDR3 reads CASSLRRAPTDTQYF. The nucleotide sequence is given as TGTGCCAGCAGCTTGCGTCGAGCCCCCACAGATACGCAGTATTTT.